This paragraph reports one TCR beta chain. This receptor's antigen is unknown. Within one base of it there is no much larger clone, and no base qualities were kept. The data are from a study of blood T cells in healthy people across ages (dated by TCRdb to the mid-2010s). In terms of the full investigation: In model experiments, template switching captured roughly one uniquely barcoded TCR beta cDNA molecule for every two T cells. Using deep sequencing normalized with unique cDNA molecular identifiers, the study measured how TCR beta repertoire diversity changes with age. The donors were split into four age groups: young (average 16 years), middle-aged (39), aged (approximately 60) and long-lived (more than 80). Donors of different ages were randomly distributed across sequencing lanes to avoid experimental bias. The study analyzed two additional independent replicas of 1 million unique cDNA reads from the same blood draw for two donors, one aged 18 to 30 and one aged 80 or older.

V was cut back by 6 bases and J by 2 bases, leaving a gap of 10 bases between them. CDR3 length: 13 amino acids, cysteine to phenylalanine. This entry keeps only the CDR3 DNA: 39 bases, framed from base 1. The method was 5' RACE. The run used an Illumina HiSeq 2500. A second about 7 to 11 cycle PCR used a sample-barcoded 5' primer and a J-beta primer mix. A template-switch 5' adaptor carrying 12 random nucleotides introduced a unique molecular identifier onto each TCR beta cDNA molecule. Each sample yielded at least 2.5 million CDR3-containing paired-end reads. All of the RNA was converted into first-strand cDNA using the Mint cDNA synthesis kit, with a TRBC-specific oligonucleotide serving as the primer. Following uracil-DNA glycosylase treatment, a first 18-cycle PCR with universal primers M1SS and BC2_uni_R was performed on all cDNA. The authors' pipeline ran thus. Normalization of each sample was performed by random selection of 1 million high-quality reads, each carrying a distinct molecular identifier. Reads sharing molecular identifiers were discarded rather than binned into consensus sequences. MiTCR, run with a Q25 quality threshold and the strictest error-elimination algorithm, handled CDR3 identification, clonotype clustering and error correction. Lower-bound total TCR beta diversity was estimated with a nonparametric unseen species model using Euler transformation. TCRdb reran the public reads through fastp at Q25 and MiXCR, keeping productive beta chains. Rows matching on CDR3 protein sequence are summarized as one entry with the most common DNA and genes. These V and J calls rely on TCRdb rather than the paper's analysis. This sample holds 270,000 or so distinct CDR3 sequences; roughly a quarter were observed only once. The ten largest clones represent 29% of the sample.

The donors were about 40 Caucasian individuals from Russia, aged roughly 6 to 90 years, who were systemically healthy. Approximately 11 milliliters of peripheral blood were drawn from each donor into EDTA-treated Vacutainer tubes. PBMCs were isolated by Ficoll-Paque density-gradient centrifugation, with at least 6 million obtained per sample. Trizol reagent was used to extract total RNA from the PBMCs, yielding at least 5 micrograms per sample. The percentages of naive CD45RAhigh/CD27high T cells were determined by flow cytometry on a PBMC aliquot from every donor. Overall results and qualifications from the work: Observed TCR beta diversity correlated strongly with the percentage of naive T cells measured by flow cytometry. Compared with the aged group, more naive CD4+ T cells, fewer expanded clones and increased TCR diversity were shown by the long-lived group, suggesting age selection. Because profiling used bulk unsorted PBMCs, naive and antigen-experienced compartments could not be compared conclusively. Total diversity estimates from one million sequenced T cells were considered lower bounds and underestimates. Because donor CMV infection status was unknown, age-related changes in expanded clonotypes were potentially confounded. Observed TCR beta diversity per million T cells fell roughly linearly with age, and a significant reduction was already apparent by age roughly 40.

The chain employs TRBV12-3 or TRBV12-4 and TRBJ2-5; D gene: possibly TRBD2, on 5 matching bases. This receptor was obtained from a woman in her 70s in good health. Sequenced input: blood. The CDR3 protein: CASRPWTQETQYF. The nucleotide sequence is given as TGTGCCAGCAGGCCTTGGACTCAAGAGACCCAGTACTTC.